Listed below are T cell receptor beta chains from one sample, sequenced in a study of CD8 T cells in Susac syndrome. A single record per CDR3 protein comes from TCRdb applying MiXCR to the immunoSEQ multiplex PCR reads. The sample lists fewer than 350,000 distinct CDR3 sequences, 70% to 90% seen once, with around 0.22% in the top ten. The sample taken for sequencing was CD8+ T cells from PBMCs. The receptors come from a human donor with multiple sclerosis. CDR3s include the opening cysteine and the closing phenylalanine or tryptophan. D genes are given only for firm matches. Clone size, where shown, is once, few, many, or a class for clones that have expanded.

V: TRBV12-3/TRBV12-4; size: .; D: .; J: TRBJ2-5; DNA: TGTGCCAGCAGCGAACAGGGTTGGGCGGAAGAGACCCAGTACTTC; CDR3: CASSEQGWAEETQYF
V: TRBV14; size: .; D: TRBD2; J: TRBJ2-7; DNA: TGTGCCAGCAGCCGCAAACCCGGGACTACCCTGTACGAGCAGTACTTC; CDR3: CASSRKPGTTLYEQYF
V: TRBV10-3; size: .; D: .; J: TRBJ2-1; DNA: TGTGCCATCAGTGAGGACCACGGTGCCTACAATGAGCAGTTCTTC; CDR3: CAISEDHGAYNEQFF
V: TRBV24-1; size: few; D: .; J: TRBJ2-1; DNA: TGTGCCACCAGTGATTTTAACAGGCTAAATGAGCAGTTCTTC; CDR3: CATSDFNRLNEQFF
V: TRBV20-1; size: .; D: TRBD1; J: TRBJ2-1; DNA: TGCAGTGCTACGACTCAAGGGACAGGCTGGAATGAGCAGTTCTTC; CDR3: CSATTQGTGWNEQFF
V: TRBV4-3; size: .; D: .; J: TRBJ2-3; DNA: TGCGCCAGCAGCCAAGATCCTCTGGGGCAGGCAGATACGCAGTATTTT; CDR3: CASSQDPLGQADTQYF
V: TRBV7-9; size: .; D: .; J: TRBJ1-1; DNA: TGTGCCAGCATCACAGTAGGGGGAATAACTGAAGCTTTCTTT; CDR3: CASITVGGITEAFF
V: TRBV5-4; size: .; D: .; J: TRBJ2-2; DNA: TGTGCCAGCAGCTTCAGGGTAGGCGGAAATTCCGGGGAGCTGTTTTTT; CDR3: CASSFRVGGNSGELFF
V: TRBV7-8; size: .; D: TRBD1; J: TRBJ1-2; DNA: TGTGCCAGCAGCCCCAGGGCACAGGGGGCGAACTATGGCTACACCTTC; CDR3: CASSPRAQGANYGYTF
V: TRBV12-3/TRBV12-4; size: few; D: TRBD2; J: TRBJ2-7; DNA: TGTGCCAGCAAGGCCCGGGGGGCCTACGAGCAGTACTTC; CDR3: CASKARGAYEQYF
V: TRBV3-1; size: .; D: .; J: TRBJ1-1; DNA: TGTGCCAGCAGTCAACAGGGACCTGAAGCTTTCTTT; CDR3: CASSQQGPEAFF
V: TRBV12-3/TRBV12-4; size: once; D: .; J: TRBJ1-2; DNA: TGTGCCAGCAGTCCATTAGGGGGGAGGTATGGCTACACCTTC; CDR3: CASSPLGGRYGYTF
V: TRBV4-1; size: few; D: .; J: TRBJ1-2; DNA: TGCGCCAGCAGCCCACTTACCTCGACAGTTAATGGCTACACCTTC; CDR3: CASSPLTSTVNGYTF
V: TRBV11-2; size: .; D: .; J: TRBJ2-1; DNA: TGTGCCAGCAGCTTAGGGGACTTATACAATGAGCAGTTCTTC; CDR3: CASSLGDLYNEQFF
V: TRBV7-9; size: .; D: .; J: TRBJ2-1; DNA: TGTGCCAGCAGCGACAAAAGCCGGGGCCTCGATGAGCAGTTCTTC; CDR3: CASSDKSRGLDEQFF
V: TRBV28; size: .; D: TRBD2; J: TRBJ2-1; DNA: TGTGCCAGCACCACATTGGCGGGAGTGATCAATGAGCAGTTCTTC; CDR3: CASTTLAGVINEQFF
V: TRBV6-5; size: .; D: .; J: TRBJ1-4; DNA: TGTGCCAGCAGTTACGGTTACTCTAATGAAAAACTGTTTTTT; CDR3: CASSYGYSNEKLFF
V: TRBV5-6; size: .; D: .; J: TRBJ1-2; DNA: TGTGCCAGCAGCTCCTCAGGGTATGGCTACACCTTC; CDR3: CASSSSGYGYTF
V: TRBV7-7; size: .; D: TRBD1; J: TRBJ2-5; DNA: TGTGCTAGCAGCTTAGGGGGACAGCCGTACCAAGAGACCCAGTACTTC; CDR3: CASSLGGQPYQETQYF
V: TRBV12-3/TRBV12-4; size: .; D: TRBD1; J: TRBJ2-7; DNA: TGTGCCAGCAGTTTATCGGACAGGGGGGAATACGAGCAGTACTTC; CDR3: CASSLSDRGEYEQYF
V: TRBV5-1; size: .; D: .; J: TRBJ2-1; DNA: TGCGCCAGCAGCCCTGGACGAGTCTACAATGAGCAGTTCTTC; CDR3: CASSPGRVYNEQFF
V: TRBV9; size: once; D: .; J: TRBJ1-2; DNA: TGTGCCAGCAGCGAGGATGGGGACGGAGGATATGGCTACACCTTC; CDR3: CASSEDGDGGYGYTF
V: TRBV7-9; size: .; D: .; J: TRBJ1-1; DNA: TGTGCCAGCAGCTTAGCGCTACAGGAAGCTTTCTTT; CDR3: CASSLALQEAFF
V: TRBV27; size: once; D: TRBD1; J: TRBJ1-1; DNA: TGTGCCAGCAGTTCAGGAGGGGGCCGAACTGAAGCTTTCTTT; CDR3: CASSSGGGRTEAFF
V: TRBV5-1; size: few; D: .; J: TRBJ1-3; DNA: TGCGCCAGCAGCTTGGGCATCCGGGACTCTGGAAACACCATATATTTT; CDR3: CASSLGIRDSGNTIYF
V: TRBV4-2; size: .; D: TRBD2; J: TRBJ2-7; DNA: TGTGCCAGCAGCCAAGATCGGGGGGGCACCTACGAGCAGTACTTC; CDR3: CASSQDRGGTYEQYF